The 8 T cell receptor beta chains below were found in one sample sequenced in a study of control samples from healthy donors and cancer patients. Sequencing used immunoSEQ multiplex PCR; TCRdb keeps in-frame clones, though not all of them. The sample has some 160,000 clones, just under 95% seen once. The sample taken for sequencing was blood. The receptors were gathered from a woman in her 40s in good health.

This clone has a single count. The chain carries TRBV7-2 and TRBJ2-1; D is ambiguous. The V end lost 7 bases, the J end lost 0 bases, and 10 bases lay between the germline ends. Germline V gene lookup returns CDR1 SGHTA and CDR2 FQGNSA. The CDR3 spans 14 residues. CDR3 sequence: CASTSPSSYNEQFF. The CDR3 DNA reads TGTGCCAGCACCTCGCCCAGCTCCTACAATGAGCAGTTCTTC. Based on the CDR3 plus reference TRBV7-2 and TRBJ2-1, the full variable domain is GAGVSQSPSNKVTEKGKDVELRCDPISGHTALYWYRQSLGQGLEFLIYFQGNSAPDKSGLPSDRFSAERTGGSVSTLTIQRTQQEDSAVYLCASTSPSSYNEQFFGPGTRLTVL.

The rearrangement uses TRBV10-1 and TRBJ1-1; D uncertain. The CDR3 has 13 amino acids. Germline values: CDR1 WNHNN, CDR2 SYGVQD (reference sequence). V was clipped by 3 bases and J by 3 bases, with 8 bases between them. The CDR3 sequence: CASSDVRDTEAFF. CDR3 DNA sequence: TGCGCCAGCAGTGACGTTCGGGACACTGAAGCTTTCTTT.

The gene calls are TRBV5-6 and TRBJ1-2, with 9 bases fitting TRBD1. This CDR3 region has 15 residues. The germline gives CDR1 SGHDT, CDR2 YYEEEE. The ends lost 4 bases at V and 4 bases at J; junction bases unmatched: 8. CDR3 in DNA: TGTGCCAGCAGCGGCCGGGGACAGGGAGGCTATGGCTACACCTTC. Encoded protein: CASSGRGQGGYGYTF. Full variable domain (missing parts from reference TRBV5-6 and TRBJ1-2): DAGVTQSPTHLIKTRGQQVTLRCSPKSGHDTVSWYQQALGQGPQFIFQYYEEEERQRGNFPDRFSGHQFPNYSSELNVNALLLGDSALYLCASSGRGQGGYGYTFGSGTRLTVV.

The chain combines TRBV19 with TRBJ2-7; D uncertain. In germline, CDR1 is LNHDA, CDR2 SQIVND (reference sequence). V gave up 6 bases and J gave up 0 bases, with 15 bases separating them. This CDR3 region has 15 residues. DNA of the CDR3: TGTGCCAGTAGGTACGACGGATCCGTCTCCTACGAGCAGTACTTC. It encodes CASRYDGSVSYEQYF.

This clone was counted only a few times. The gene calls are TRBV14 and TRBJ1-2; D is ambiguous. V was shortened by 1 base and J by 4 bases, with 4 bases between the two germline ends. The length of the CDR3 is 12 residues. Per germline, CDR1 SGHDN and CDR2 FVKESK. CDR3 residues: CASSQAGYGYTF. The CDR3 coding sequence is TGTGCCAGCAGCCAAGCCGGCTATGGCTACACCTTC.

The chain uses TRBV18 and TRBJ2-3, with D tentatively TRBD1 (6 bases). The CDR3 spans 12 residues. Trimming cost V 3 bases and J 10 bases, with 11 bases left between them. Germline values: CDR1 KGHSH, CDR2 LQKENI. CDR3 DNA sequence: TGTGCCAGCTCACCTAACAGGGATTCGCAGTATTTT. It yields the protein CASSPNRDSQYF.

This chain links TRBV4-3 with TRBJ1-2; TRBD1 agrees at 9 bases. The germline V gene has CDR1 LGHNA and CDR2 YSLEER. The CDR3 has 13 amino acids. After removal of 4 bases from V and 7 bases from J, the junction contained 4 bases not matched to a gene. In nucleotides, the CDR3 is TGCGCCAGCAGCCTAGGACAGGGGAGTGGCTACACCTTC. Residues: CASSLGQGSGYTF.

The chain couples TRBV6-1 to TRBJ1-5; D remains unclear. Germline V lookup: CDR1 MNHNS, CDR2 SASEGT. The CDR3 length is 19 residues. The V gene lost 0 bases and the J gene lost 0 bases, with 18 bases spanning the gap. CDR3 coding DNA: TGTGCCAGCAGTGAAGCGGGAGCCACGCGGGCCTATAGCAATCAGCCCCAGCATTTT. It codes for CASSEAGATRAYSNQPQHF.